Each of the 21 T cell receptor beta chains below was sequenced from the same sample in a study of OX40 agonist ivuxolimab in advanced cancers. TCRdb's copy holds only in-frame clones and misses some; the assay was immunoSEQ multiplex PCR. The sample has tens of thousands of clones, 90% to 95% seen once; the top ten hold around 0.31%. The sample in question was CD4+ or CD8+ T cells sorted from blood, obtained in a trial of the OX40 agonist ivuxolimab. All receptors derive from an adult with an advanced solid tumor such as melanoma, head and neck, liver or kidney cancer.

The V and J genes are TRBV6-5 and TRBJ2-1; D might be TRBD1 (6 bases). Per the germline V gene, CDR1 is MNHEY and CDR2 is SVGAGI. The CDR3 totals 14 residues. V was trimmed by 2 bases and J by 3 bases, leaving 8 bases between them. In nucleotides, the CDR3 is TGTGCCAGCAGTTACAACAGGGTCTACAATGAGCAGTTCTTC. This translates into CASSYNRVYNEQFF.

This chain connects TRBV10-2 to TRBJ2-1; 10 bases are shared with TRBD1. The ends lost 6 bases at V and 4 bases at J; junction bases unmatched: 6. CDR1 is WSHSY and CDR2 is SAAADI in the germline V gene. This CDR3 region has 15 residues. The CDR3 loop is CASRSRTGGYNEQFF. The CDR3 DNA is TGCGCCAGCAGAAGCCGGACAGGGGGTTACAATGAGCAGTTCTTC.

This clone has only one observation. This rearrangement joins TRBV14 to TRBJ2-1; D is unresolved. The CDR3 sequence is 10 residues long. Germline lookup yields CDR1 SGHDN and CDR2 FVKESK. Trimming cost V 7 bases and J 10 bases, with 8 bases left between them. The CDR3 DNA reads TGTGCCAGCACCGAGACGGAGCAGTTCTTC. This gives the protein CASTETEQFF.

CDR3 amino acids: CAWSLGLAELEQFF. The CDR3 coding sequence is TGTGCCTGGAGTCTGGGACTAGCAGAACTTGAGCAGTTCTTC. The gene calls are TRBV30 and TRBJ2-1; 9 nucleotides agree with TRBD2. Germline V CDR1 and CDR2: GTSNPN, SVGIG (reference sequence). V shed 2 bases, J shed 9 bases, and the junction held 8 bases outside the gene matches. The CDR3 is 14 residues long.

V gene TRBV25-1 combines with J gene TRBJ1-1; 7 bases fit TRBD1. Germline V gene data show CDR1 as MGHDK and CDR2 as SYGVNS. The CDR3 contains 13 residues. V lost 4 bases and J lost 7; bases outside the gene matches: 6. This CDR3 reads CASSGRTGYEAFF. The DNA for the CDR3 is TGTGCCAGCAGTGGGAGGACAGGTTATGAAGCTTTCTTT.

V and J are TRBV5-4 and TRBJ2-3, with 7 bases aligning to TRBD2. Germline V gene sequence: CDR1 SGHNT, CDR2 YYREEE (reference sequence). CDR3 length: 15 residues. The trim removed 0 bases at V and 3 bases at J, leaving 4 bases unmatched. The CDR3 DNA reads as TGTGCCAGCAGCTTGGGAAGGCGGGAGACAGATACGCAGTATTTT. Its protein product is CASSLGRRETDTQYF.

In this sample, this clone turned up a few times. The rearrangement links TRBV6-5 to TRBJ2-7, with 12 bases fitting TRBD2. CDR1 and CDR2 from the germline V gene are MNHEY and SVGAGI. Germline trimming cut 7 bases from V and 6 bases from J; bases unmatched to any gene: 7. This CDR3 comprises 14 residues. The CDR3 DNA follows: TGTGCCAGCACCCCAACTAGCGGGAGGAGCGAGCAGTACTTC. Its translation is CASTPTSGRSEQYF.

The chain couples TRBV7-8 to TRBJ2-1; D not resolved. Trimming left V 3 bases short and J 0 bases short, with 15 bases between. Germline V gene data show CDR1 as SGHVS and CDR2 as FQNEAQ. The CDR3 has 17 amino acids. The CDR3 here is CASSFDRTQSSYNEQFF. DNA for the CDR3: TGTGCCAGCAGCTTTGATAGAACCCAGAGCTCCTACAATGAGCAGTTCTTC.

V is TRBV28 and J is TRBJ2-2; D is uncertain. The CDR3 has 12 residues. V lost 6 bases and J lost 6, with 8 bases in between. Germline V gives CDR1 MDHEN, CDR2 SYDVKM. The CDR3: CASRGKAGELFF. In DNA, the CDR3 is TGTGCCAGCAGGGGGAAGGCCGGGGAGCTGTTTTTT.

The chain combines TRBV2 with TRBJ2-1; D unclear. This CDR3 comprises 12 residues. V was shortened by 7 bases and J by 6 bases, with 10 bases between the two germline ends. Per the germline V gene, CDR1 is SNHLY and CDR2 is FYNNEI. The CDR3 is CASKGDPNEQFF. The DNA of the CDR3 is TGTGCCAGCAAGGGCGACCCCAATGAGCAGTTCTTC.

In this sample, this clone turned up once. CDR3 loop: CASSAGLTGTREKLFF. For the CDR3, the DNA is TGTGCCAGCAGCGCCGGGCTAACAGGGACGCGGGAAAAACTGTTTTTT. The chain uses TRBV28 and TRBJ1-4; perhaps TRBD1 as D (6 bases). V was trimmed by 6 bases and J by 8 bases, leaving 22 bases between them. Germline CDR1 MDHEN, CDR2 SYDVKM. The CDR3 loop spans 16 amino acids.

The genes are TRBV14 and TRBJ1-1, with D maybe TRBD1 (5 bases). V lost 0 bases, J lost 6 bases, and 8 bases lay in between. Germline V gene lookup returns CDR1 SGHDN and CDR2 FVKESK. The CDR3 contains 13 residues. As DNA, the CDR3 is TGTGCCAGCAGCCAAGATCTAGGGGCTGAAGCTTTCTTT. It yields the protein CASSQDLGAEAFF.

The rearrangement links TRBV5-1 to TRBJ1-2; D ambiguous. V was shortened by 4 bases and J by 3 bases, with 10 bases between the two germline ends. CDR1 SGHRS and CDR2 YFSETQ come from the germline V gene. CDR3 length: 13 amino acids. The CDR3 DNA reads TGCGCCAGCAGCCCGCCTACTGACTATGGCTACACCTTC. This gives the protein CASSPPTDYGYTF. Complete variable domain (other parts from reference TRBV5-1 and TRBJ1-2): KAGVTQTPRYLIKTRGQQVTLSCSPISGHRSVSWYQQTPGQGLQFLFEYFSETQRNKGNFPGRFSGRQFSNSRSEMNVSTLELGDSALYLCASSPPTDYGYTFGSGTRLTVV.

The chain joins TRBV19 to TRBJ1-4; tentative D call: TRBD1 (5 bases). The germline V gene encodes CDR1 LNHDA and CDR2 SQIVND (reference sequence). This CDR3 has 14 amino acids. Trimming stripped 8 bases from V and 4 bases from J, with 14 bases between. The CDR3 nucleotides read TGTGCCAGTGCATCAGGGAGGTTTAATGAAAAACTGTTTTTT. Its translation is CASASGRFNEKLFF.

This clone was seen a handful of times. The J gene is TRBJ2-5, the V gene TRBV19; TRBD1 matches at 7 bases. Germline CDR1 and CDR2: LNHDA and SQIVND (reference sequence). This CDR3 has 15 amino acids. Germline trimming cut 5 bases from V and 0 bases from J; bases unmatched to any gene: 6. In nucleotides, the CDR3 is TGTGCCAGTAGTTTGGGACAGAGCTACCAAGAGACCCAGTACTTC. Protein product: CASSLGQSYQETQYF.

J is TRBJ2-7 and V is TRBV9; maybe TRBD1 (7 bases). Per the germline V gene, CDR1 is SGDLS and CDR2 is YYNGEE. CDR3 size: 17 residues. The V end lost 0 bases, the J end lost 1 base, and 17 bases lay between the germline ends. The CDR3 nucleotides are TGTGCCAGCAGCGTAGGTGCAATGGGGGGACAGTCCTACGAGCAGTACTTC. This encodes CASSVGAMGGQSYEQYF.

The rearrangement uses TRBV19 and TRBJ2-7, with 9 bases fitting TRBD2. The germline V gene has CDR1 LNHDA and CDR2 SQIVND (reference sequence). This CDR3 is 16 amino acids long. The V and J ends lost 5 bases and 3 bases, in that order; junction bases with no gene match: 11. CDR3 nucleotide sequence: TGTGCCAGTAGTCTGACTAGCGGACAGAGGGGCTACGAGCAGTACTTC. As protein: CASSLTSGQRGYEQYF.

The V call is TRBV7-9, the J call TRBJ1-1; no clear D. The CDR3 spans 13 residues. Trimming left V 3 bases short and J 7 bases short, with 12 bases between. CDR1 and CDR2 from the germline V gene are SEHNR and FQNEAQ (reference sequence). The CDR3 nucleotides are TGTGCCAGCAGCTTTTCCTGGGCTGTTGAAGCTTTCTTT. Protein product: CASSFSWAVEAFF.

The rearrangement joins TRBV10-3 to TRBJ1-5; no clear D. Deletions cut 2 bases from V and 1 base from J, with 6 bases between. Germline V gives CDR1 ENHRY, CDR2 SYGVKD. CDR3 size: 14 residues. This chain's CDR3 is CAISETDSNQPQHF. CDR3 in DNA: TGTGCCATCAGTGAGACAGACAGCAATCAGCCCCAGCATTTT.

The chain uses TRBV18 and TRBJ2-1; TRBD2 matches 12 bases. V lost 3 bases and J lost 7; bases outside the gene matches: 7. The CDR3 covers 16 residues. Looked up from germline, CDR1 is KGHSH and CDR2 is LQKENI. Written as DNA, the CDR3 is TGTGCCAGCTCACCGACTAGCGGGAGCGCGCGTAATGAGCAGTTCTTC. Its protein product is CASSPTSGSARNEQFF.

This rearrangement joins TRBV18 to TRBJ2-7; D is perhaps TRBD2 (5 bases). The V gene's germline CDR1 is KGHSH and CDR2 LQKENI. The CDR3 extends over 15 amino acids. The V end lost 1 base, the J end lost 3 bases, and 13 bases lay between the germline ends. CDR3 nucleotides: TGTGCCAGCTCACCACGCCCCGGGGATCTCTACGAGCAGTACTTC. The encoded protein is CASSPRPGDLYEQYF.